This is a list of T cell receptor beta chains from one sample in a study of cytomegalovirus exposure and HLA in healthy donors. Libraries were prepared by immunoSEQ multiplex PCR; TCRdb keeps only in-frame clonotypes and omits some of them. The sample has approximately 160,000 clones, approximately 84% seen once. The specimen sequenced was PBMCs. The receptors come from a middle-aged woman in good health and CMV-seropositive. Both conserved end residues are part of each CDR3. D genes are given only for firm matches. Size values are once, few and many counts, or a class for expanded clones, and some rows have none.

v_call	clone_size	j_call	cdr3_length	d_call	cdr3_aa	cdr3_nt
TRBV10-3	-	TRBJ2-7	13	-	CAISGGSKDEQYF	TGTGCCATCAGTGGAGGCAGTAAGGACGAGCAGTACTTC
TRBV2	few	TRBJ1-3	14	-	CASRAGTASHTIYF	TGTGCCAGCAGAGCGGGGACCGCGTCGCACACCATATATTTT
TRBV5-1	-	TRBJ1-6	14	TRBD1	CASSFDRGHSPLHF	TGCGCCAGCAGCTTCGACAGGGGTCATTCACCCCTCCACTTT
TRBV9	-	TRBJ1-2	15	-	CASSERTTGSDGYTF	TGTGCCAGCAGCGAAAGAACTACAGGGTCTGATGGCTACACCTTC
TRBV4-3	-	TRBJ1-2	15	TRBD1	CASSQVGTGMDGYTF	TGCGCCAGCAGCCAAGTCGGGACAGGGATGGATGGCTACACCTTC
TRBV4-3	few	TRBJ1-2	14	-	CASSQDIANYGYTF	TGCGCCAGCAGCCAAGATATCGCTAACTATGGCTACACCTTC
TRBV23-1	-	TRBJ2-7	16	TRBD1	CASSHGTGGVGYEQYF	TGCGCCAGCAGTCACGGTACAGGGGGCGTAGGATACGAGCAGTACTTC
TRBV7-2	-	TRBJ2-1	14	TRBD2	CASSLIAGGVEQFF	TGTGCCAGCAGCTTAATCGCGGGGGGGGTGGAGCAGTTCTTC
TRBV7-9	-	TRBJ2-7	14	TRBD2	CASSSGGVPSEQYF	TGTGCCAGCAGCTCGGGGGGGGTACCGTCTGAGCAGTACTTC
TRBV4-1	-	TRBJ1-4	14	-	CASSPSRRREKLFF	TGCGCCAGCAGTCCGAGCCGCCGCCGGGAAAAACTGTTTTTT
TRBV29-1	-	TRBJ1-1	12	-	CSSSTGPCEAFF	TGCAGCAGCTCGACAGGCCCTTGTGAAGCTTTCTTT
TRBV6-5	-	TRBJ1-2	13	TRBD1	CASSYTGAWGYTF	TGTGCCAGCAGTTATACAGGGGCCTGGGGCTACACCTTC
TRBV5-4	-	TRBJ1-2	14	-	CASSLATYNYGYTF	TGTGCCAGCAGCTTGGCAACCTACAACTATGGCTACACCTTC
TRBV5-4	-	TRBJ2-1	15	TRBD1	CASSLGGTGHNEQFF	TGTGCCAGCAGCTTGGGTGGGACAGGGCACAATGAGCAGTTCTTC
TRBV30	once	TRBJ1-6	15	-	CAWTLSTGNNSPLHF	TGTGCCTGGACGTTGTCGACGGGGAACAATTCACCCCTCCACTTT
TRBV7-9	-	TRBJ1-4	12	-	CSSSLESEKLFF	TGTTCCAGCAGCTTAGAATCGGAAAAACTGTTTTTT
TRBV5-4	-	TRBJ1-1	13	-	CASSLEQLTEAFF	TGTGCCAGCAGCTTGGAACAGTTGACTGAAGCTTTCTTT
TRBV7-3	-	TRBJ2-5	16	TRBD2	CASSLTGRLAEETQYF	TGTGCCAGCAGCTTAACGGGTCGACTAGCGGAAGAGACCCAGTACTTC
TRBV5-1	-	TRBJ2-7	15	-	CASSLSKGLSYEQYF	TGCGCCAGCAGCTTGTCTAAGGGGCTCTCCTACGAGCAGTACTTC
TRBV7-6	-	TRBJ1-2	16	TRBD1	CASSAHQNQGASGYTF	TGTGCCAGCAGCGCTCACCAGAATCAGGGGGCGAGTGGCTACACCTTC
TRBV11-2	-	TRBJ1-2	14	-	CASSLGPGGEGYTF	TGTGCCAGCAGCTTAGGGCCCGGAGGAGAGGGCTACACCTTC
TRBV4-3	-	TRBJ1-1	15	-	CASSQDWLTVSEAFF	TGCGCCAGCAGCCAAGATTGGTTGACAGTCTCTGAAGCTTTCTTT
TRBV4-3	once	TRBJ2-7	14	-	CASSQDKASYEQYF	TGCGCCAGCAGCCAAGATAAAGCGTCCTACGAGCAGTACTTC
TRBV9	-	TRBJ2-1	16	-	CASSVEAGTAYNEQFF	TGTGCCAGCAGCGTAGAGGCGGGTACCGCCTACAATGAGCAGTTCTTC
TRBV5-1	-	TRBJ1-6	17	-	CASSTTVDSQRASPLHF	TGCGCCAGCAGCACGACAGTAGATAGCCAGAGAGCTTCACCCCTCCACTTT
TRBV28	-	TRBJ1-5	14	TRBD1	CASRDRGPVQPQHF	TGTGCCAGCCGGGACAGGGGTCCGGTTCAGCCCCAGCATTTT
TRBV7-9	-	TRBJ1-1	15	-	CASSQPGDVNTEAFF	TGTGCCAGCAGCCAGCCAGGGGATGTGAACACTGAAGCTTTCTTT
TRBV7-8	-	TRBJ1-5	12	-	CASSSNVGPQHF	TGTGCCAGCAGCTCGAATGTCGGGCCCCAGCATTTT
TRBV5-4	once	TRBJ1-3	15	-	CASSPDRFSGNTIYF	TGTGCCAGCAGCCCTGACAGGTTCTCTGGAAACACCATATATTTT
TRBV5-1	-	TRBJ1-4	14	-	CASSLAGIGEKLFF	TGCGCCAGCAGCTTGGCAGGAATCGGAGAAAAACTGTTTTTT
TRBV6-6	-	TRBJ1-4	15	TRBD1	CASSTPGGQDEKLFF	TGTGCCAGCAGTACTCCAGGGGGCCAGGATGAAAAACTGTTTTTT
TRBV18	-	TRBJ1-2	12	TRBD1	CASSPIQGDHTF	TGTGCCAGCTCACCAATCCAGGGGGATCACACCTTC
TRBV5-1	few	TRBJ2-2	15	TRBD2	CASSYGTSGTGELFF	TGCGCCAGCAGCTACGGGACTAGCGGGACCGGGGAGCTGTTTTTT
TRBV19	once	TRBJ1-4	13	TRBD1	CAIGTGVNEKLFF	TGTGCCATAGGGACAGGGGTAAATGAAAAACTGTTTTTT
TRBV10-1	-	TRBJ1-2	14	TRBD1	CASRPDRVHYGYTF	TGCGCCAGCAGACCGGACAGGGTTCATTATGGCTACACCTTC
TRBV5-4	-	TRBJ2-6	14	-	CASRDRSGANVLTF	TGTGCCAGCAGAGACAGGTCTGGGGCCAACGTCCTGACTTTC
TRBV7-9	-	TRBJ1-1	16	-	CSSSKEGPLPQGEAFF	TGTTCCAGCAGCAAAGAGGGTCCCCTTCCACAGGGTGAAGCTTTCTTT
TRBV9	-	TRBJ1-2	15	TRBD1	CASSGRQGVGYGYTF	TGTGCCAGCAGCGGAAGACAGGGAGTTGGCTATGGCTACACCTTC
TRBV6-6	-	TRBJ1-5	14	-	CASSSRGSNQPQHF	TGTGCCAGCAGTTCCCGAGGTAGCAATCAGCCCCAGCATTTT
TRBV18	-	TRBJ1-2	13	-	CASSPAQGSGYTF	TGTGCCAGCTCACCAGCTCAGGGGAGTGGCTACACCTTC
TRBV10-3	-	TRBJ1-3	16	TRBD1	CAISALYRGSGNTIYF	TGTGCCATCAGTGCGCTGTACAGGGGGTCTGGAAACACCATATATTTT
TRBV30	-	TRBJ2-6	15	-	CAWSVLSAGANVLTF	TGTGCCTGGAGTGTATTGAGCGCAGGGGCCAACGTCCTGACTTTC
TRBV15	-	TRBJ2-7	14	-	CATSRRRFSYEQYF	TGTGCCACCAGCAGGCGTCGGTTCTCCTACGAGCAGTACTTC
TRBV5-1	-	TRBJ1-3	19	TRBD1	CASSLVRDRESASGGTIYF	TGCGCCAGCAGCTTGGTTAGGGACAGAGAGTCTGCGTCGGGTGGCACCATATATTTT
TRBV28	-	TRBJ1-6	15	-	CASSFVSSYNSPLHF	TGTGCCAGCAGTTTCGTGAGCTCCTATAATTCACCCCTCCACTTT
TRBV7-8	-	TRBJ2-7	13	-	CASSDEQGYEQYF	TGTGCCAGCAGCGACGAACAGGGCTACGAGCAGTACTTC
TRBV2	-	TRBJ1-1	11	-	CASSVGHEAFF	TGTGCCAGCAGTGTGGGGCACGAAGCTTTCTTT
TRBV19	few	TRBJ2-7	14	-	CASSIGGGSYEQYF	TGTGCCAGTAGTATAGGTGGAGGGTCCTACGAGCAGTACTTC
TRBV20-1	-	TRBJ1-1	10	-	CSAGGSEAFF	TGCAGTGCGGGAGGCTCTGAAGCTTTCTTT
TRBV18	few	TRBJ2-1	13	-	CASSPTESNEQFF	TGTGCCAGCTCACCTACAGAGTCCAATGAGCAGTTCTTC
TRBV4-1	-	TRBJ2-1	19	TRBD1	CASSQGDRQKSFSYNEQFF	TGCGCCAGCAGCCAAGGGGACAGACAGAAATCATTCTCCTACAATGAGCAGTTCTTC
TRBV7-9	-	TRBJ2-3	16	TRBD2	CASSLVQRGGTDTQYF	TGTGCCAGCAGCTTAGTCCAGCGGGGGGGCACAGATACGCAGTATTTT
TRBV2	-	TRBJ2-5	13	-	CASSVSLRETQYF	TGTGCCAGCAGTGTGAGTTTGAGAGAGACCCAGTACTTC
TRBV29-1	-	TRBJ2-1	14	TRBD1	CSVGRTGGPNEQFF	TGCAGCGTTGGGAGGACAGGGGGGCCCAATGAGCAGTTCTTC
TRBV28	-	TRBJ2-7	14	-	CASRRRETFNEQYF	TGTGCCAGCAGGCGGCGAGAGACTTTTAACGAGCAGTACTTC